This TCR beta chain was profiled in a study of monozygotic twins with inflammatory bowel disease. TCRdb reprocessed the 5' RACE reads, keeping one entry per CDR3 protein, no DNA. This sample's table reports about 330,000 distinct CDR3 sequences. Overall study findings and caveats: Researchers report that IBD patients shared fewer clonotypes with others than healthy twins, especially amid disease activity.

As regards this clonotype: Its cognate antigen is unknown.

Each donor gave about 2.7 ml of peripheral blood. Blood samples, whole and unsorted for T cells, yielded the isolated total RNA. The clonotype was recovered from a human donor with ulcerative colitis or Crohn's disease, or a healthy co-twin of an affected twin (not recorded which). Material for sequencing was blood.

CDR3 protein: CASSYPQAGGPFSSYNEQFF. This chain connects TRBV5-1 to TRBJ2-1; TCRdb picks TRBD2, but there is no DNA to check that call. The CDR3 has 20 amino acids. CDR1 is SGHRS and CDR2 is YFSETQ in the germline V gene.